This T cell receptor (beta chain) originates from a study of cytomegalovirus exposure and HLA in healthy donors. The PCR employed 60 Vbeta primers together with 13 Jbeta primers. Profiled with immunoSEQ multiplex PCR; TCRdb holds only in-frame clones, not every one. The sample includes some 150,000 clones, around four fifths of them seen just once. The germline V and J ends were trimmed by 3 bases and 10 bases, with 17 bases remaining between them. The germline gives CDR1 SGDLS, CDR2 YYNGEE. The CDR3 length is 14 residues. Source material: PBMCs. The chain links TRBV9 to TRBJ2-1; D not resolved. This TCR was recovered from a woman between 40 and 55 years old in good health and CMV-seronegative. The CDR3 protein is CASSGGPNYGEQFF. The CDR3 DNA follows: TGTGCCAGCAGCGGCGGTCCCAATTATGGCGAGCAGTTCTTC.